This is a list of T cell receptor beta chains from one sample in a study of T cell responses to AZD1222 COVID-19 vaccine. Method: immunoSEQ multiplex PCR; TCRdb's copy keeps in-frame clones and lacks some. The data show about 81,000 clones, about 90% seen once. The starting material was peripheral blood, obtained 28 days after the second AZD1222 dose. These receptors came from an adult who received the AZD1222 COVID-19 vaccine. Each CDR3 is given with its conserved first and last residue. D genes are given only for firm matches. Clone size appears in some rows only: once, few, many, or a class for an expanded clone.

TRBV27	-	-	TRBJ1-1	CASSFGTEAFF	TGTGCCAGCAGTTTTGGAACTGAAGCTTTCTTT
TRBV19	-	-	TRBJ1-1	CASKFVTEAFF	TGTGCCAGTAAATTTGTAACTGAAGCTTTCTTT
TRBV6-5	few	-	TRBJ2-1	CASRLVRAAYNEQFF	TGTGCCAGCAGACTAGTCAGGGCGGCCTACAATGAGCAGTTCTTC
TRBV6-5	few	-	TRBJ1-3	CASRRQTISGNTIYF	TGTGCCAGCAGAAGACAGACCATCTCTGGAAACACCATATATTTT
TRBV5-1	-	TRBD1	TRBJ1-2	CASSFTGGSSYGYTF	TGCGCCAGCAGCTTTACAGGGGGCTCAAGCTATGGCTACACCTTC
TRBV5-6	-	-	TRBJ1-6	CASSFSLNNSPLHF	TGTGCCAGCAGCTTTAGTCTGAATAATTCACCCCTCCACTTT
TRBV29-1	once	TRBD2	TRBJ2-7	CSVEEVASGVSYEQYF	TGCAGCGTTGAAGAAGTGGCTAGCGGGGTTTCCTACGAGCAGTACTTC
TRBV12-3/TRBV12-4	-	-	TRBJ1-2	CASSLVWSHGYTF	TGTGCCAGCAGTTTAGTTTGGTCTCATGGCTACACCTTC
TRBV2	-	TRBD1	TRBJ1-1	CASSNQGGTEAFF	TGTGCCAGCAGTAATCAGGGGGGCACTGAAGCTTTCTTT
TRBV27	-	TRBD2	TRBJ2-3	CASSFGPSGGTDTQYF	TGTGCCAGCAGTTTCGGCCCTAGCGGGGGCACAGATACGCAGTATTTT
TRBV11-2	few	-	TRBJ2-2	CASSARLLPGELFF	TGTGCCAGCAGCGCCAGACTACTTCCCGGGGAGCTGTTTTTT
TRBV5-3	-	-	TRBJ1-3	CARSLGYCGSGNTIYF	TGTGCCAGAAGTTTGGGTTATTGCGGCTCTGGAAACACCATATATTTT
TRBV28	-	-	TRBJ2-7	CASKRSYEQYF	TGTGCCAGCAAGCGGTCCTACGAGCAGTACTTC
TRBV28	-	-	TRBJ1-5	CASSPTGLKGGNQPQHF	TGTGCCAGCAGTCCGACAGGACTAAAGGGCGGCAATCAGCCCCAGCATTTT
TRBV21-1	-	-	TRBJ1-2	CASSKVDRDTRGYTF	TGTGCCAGCAGCAAGGTGGACAGGGACACGAGAGGCTACACCTTC
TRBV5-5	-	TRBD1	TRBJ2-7	CASSSLQGSYEQYF	TGTGCCAGCAGCTCCCTACAGGGGTCCTACGAGCAGTACTTC
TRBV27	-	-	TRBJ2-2	CASSLWSETGELFF	TGTGCCAGCAGTTTATGGTCGGAGACCGGGGAGCTGTTTTTT
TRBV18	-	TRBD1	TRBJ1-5	CASSQGQGNQPQHF	TGTGCCAGCTCACAGGGACAGGGCAATCAGCCCCAGCATTTT
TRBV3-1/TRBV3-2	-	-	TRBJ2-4	CASSQVLAKNIQYF	TGTGCCAGCAGCCAAGTATTAGCCAAAAACATTCAGTACTTC
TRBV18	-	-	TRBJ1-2	CASSPEGGWDYGYTF	TGTGCCAGCTCACCAGAAGGGGGATGGGACTATGGCTACACCTTC
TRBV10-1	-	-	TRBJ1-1	CASSDPWETEAFF	TGCGCCAGCAGTGACCCGTGGGAAACTGAAGCTTTCTTT
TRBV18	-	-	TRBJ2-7	CASSPPSSAEQYF	TGTGCCAGCTCACCACCCTCTAGCGCCGAGCAGTACTTC
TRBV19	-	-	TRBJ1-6	CASSIDSGMGLNSPLHF	TGTGCCAGTAGTATAGATTCGGGGATGGGGCTGAACTCACCCCTCCACTTT
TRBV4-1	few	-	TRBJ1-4	CASGDMGQSEKLFF	TGCGCCAGCGGAGACATGGGGCAGAGCGAAAAACTGTTTTTT
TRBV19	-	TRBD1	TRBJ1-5	CASSTRDSRYSNQPQHF	TGTGCCAGTAGTACCAGGGACAGCAGGTATAGCAATCAGCCCCAGCATTTT
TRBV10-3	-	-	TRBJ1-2	CAISVRGEGYTF	TGTGCCATCAGTGTACGTGGGGAGGGCTACACCTTC
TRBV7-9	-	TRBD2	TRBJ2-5	CASTLERGYQETQYF	TGTGCCAGCACTCTGGAGCGGGGGTACCAAGAGACCCAGTACTTC
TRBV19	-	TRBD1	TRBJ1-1	CASSTTGQGELNTEAFF	TGTGCCAGTAGTACCACGGGACAGGGAGAATTGAACACTGAAGCTTTCTTT
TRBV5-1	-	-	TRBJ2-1	CASSPHLDYNEQFF	TGCGCCAGCAGCCCGCACCTTGATTACAATGAGCAGTTCTTC
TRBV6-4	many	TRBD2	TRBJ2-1	CASRPGTSGNNEQFF	TGTGCCAGCAGACCCGGGACTAGCGGGAACAATGAGCAGTTCTTC
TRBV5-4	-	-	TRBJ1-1	CASSFGSRAANTEAFF	TGTGCCAGCAGCTTTGGTTCCAGGGCCGCGAACACTGAAGCTTTCTTT
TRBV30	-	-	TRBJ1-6	CAWDEAGQPLSSPLHF	TGTGCCTGGGACGAGGCCGGACAGCCCCTAAGTTCACCCCTCCACTTT
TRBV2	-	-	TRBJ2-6	CASSEVGNTGLNVLTF	TGTGCCAGCAGTGAAGTGGGGAACACAGGGCTCAACGTCCTGACTTTC
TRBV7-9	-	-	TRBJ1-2	CASSLEVVSSNYGYTF	TGTGCCAGCAGCTTAGAAGTGGTCAGCTCTAACTATGGCTACACCTTC
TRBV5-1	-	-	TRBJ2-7	CASSSETGSFYEQYF	TGCGCCAGCAGCTCGGAAACGGGGTCGTTCTACGAGCAGTACTTC
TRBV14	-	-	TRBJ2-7	CASSQFSYEQYF	TGTGCCAGCAGCCAATTTTCCTACGAGCAGTACTTC
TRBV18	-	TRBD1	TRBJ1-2	CASSPGQGANYGYTF	TGTGCCAGCTCACCCGGACAGGGGGCTAACTATGGCTACACCTTC
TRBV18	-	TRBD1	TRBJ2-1	CASSRSGTGGDEQFF	TGTGCCAGCTCAAGATCCGGGACAGGGGGCGATGAGCAGTTCTTC
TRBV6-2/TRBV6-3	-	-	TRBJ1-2	CASSSQALGGYTF	TGTGCCAGCAGTTCCCAGGCCCTGGGGGGCTACACCTTC
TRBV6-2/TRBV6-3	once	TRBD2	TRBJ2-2	CASSYSWTSKGGELFF	TGTGCCAGCAGTTACTCTTGGACTAGCAAGGGCGGGGAGCTGTTTTTT
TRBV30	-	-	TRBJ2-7	CAWSVGPSLRGEQYF	TGTGCCTGGAGTGTTGGCCCAAGCCTCCGGGGCGAGCAGTACTTC
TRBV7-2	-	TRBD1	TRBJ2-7	CASSRQGAGEQYF	TGTGCCAGCAGCCGACAGGGGGCGGGAGAGCAGTACTTC
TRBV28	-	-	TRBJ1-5	CASTPLYSNQPQHF	TGTGCCAGCACCCCTTTGTATAGCAATCAGCCCCAGCATTTT
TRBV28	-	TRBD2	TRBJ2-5	CASSLSGTSGQETQYF	TGTGCCAGCAGTTTATCCGGGACTAGCGGACAAGAGACCCAGTACTTC